This TCR beta chain comes out of a study of cytomegalovirus exposure and HLA in healthy donors. Study-wide points: TCR clusters originating in the first cohort tended to co-occur in the approximately 120 validation repertoires, according to a later analysis. TCR sequences were mostly rare, though some public TCRs occurred in many donors. TCR beta chains numbering approximately 150 were designated cytomegalovirus-associated. In vitro, a few CMV-associated chains proved specific for CMV antigens.

CDR1 and CDR2 from the germline V gene are MNHNS and SASEGT. The CDR3 has 12 residues. V was cut by 6 bases and J by 5 bases, with 11 bases left in between. Here immunoSEQ multiplex PCR was the method, and the copy in TCRdb shows in-frame clones only, minus some. The sample carries fewer than 150,000 clones, just over 85% recorded once. A word on this clone: The antigen remains unidentified.

The chain couples TRBV6-1 to TRBJ2-7, with a weak D call TRBD1 (8 bases). This receptor was taken from a woman under 30 in good health and CMV-seropositive. Sequencing was performed on PBMCs. The CDR3 here is CASRQGGNEQYF. The CDR3, as DNA: TGTGCCAGCAGACAGGGGGGGAACGAGCAGTACTTC.